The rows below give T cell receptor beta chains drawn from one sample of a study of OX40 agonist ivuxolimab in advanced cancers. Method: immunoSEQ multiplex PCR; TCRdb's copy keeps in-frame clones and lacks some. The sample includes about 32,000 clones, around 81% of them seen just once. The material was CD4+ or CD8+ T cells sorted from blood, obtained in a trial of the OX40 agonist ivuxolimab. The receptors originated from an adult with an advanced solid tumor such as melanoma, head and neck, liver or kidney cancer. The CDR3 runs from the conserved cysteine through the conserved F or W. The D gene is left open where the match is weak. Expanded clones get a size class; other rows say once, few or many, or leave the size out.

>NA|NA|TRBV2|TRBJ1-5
TGTGCCAGCAGTGAAAGACAGGTCCCCGGGCCCCAGCATTTT
CASSERQVPGPQHF
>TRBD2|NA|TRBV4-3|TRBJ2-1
TGCGCCAGCAGCCAAGAGACAAGAAGCGGGGGGGCGGTCCTCGAGCAGTTCTTC
CASSQETRSGGAVLEQFF
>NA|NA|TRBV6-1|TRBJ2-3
TGTGCCAGCAATGCCCTGAATGCCGATACGCAGTATTTT
CASNALNADTQYF
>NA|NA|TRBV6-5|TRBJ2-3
TGTGCCAGCAGTCCAACAGATACGCAGTATTTT
CASSPTDTQYF
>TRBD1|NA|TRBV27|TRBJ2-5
TGTGCCAGCAGGGGACAGGGTAGGGAGACCCAGTACTTC
CASRGQGRETQYF
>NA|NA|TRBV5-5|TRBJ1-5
TGTGCCAGCAGCTTTCAGGGGACGGAGCCCCAGCATTTT
CASSFQGTEPQHF
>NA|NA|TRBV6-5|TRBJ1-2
TGTGCCAGCAGTTACTCGTCAGGGTCTTCCTATGGCTACACCTTC
CASSYSSGSSYGYTF
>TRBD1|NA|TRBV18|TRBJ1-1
TGTGCCAGCTCACAAGGACAGGGGAACACTGAAGCTTTCTTT
CASSQGQGNTEAFF
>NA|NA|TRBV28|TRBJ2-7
TGTGCCAGCAGTTCAGGGAAGAAAGGGGCCCGCTACTCCTACGAGCAGTACTTC
CASSSGKKGARYSYEQYF
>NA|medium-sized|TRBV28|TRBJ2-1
TGTGCCAGCAGTTTTATCTCCCAGGGGGGTGATGAGCAGTTCTTC
CASSFISQGGDEQFF
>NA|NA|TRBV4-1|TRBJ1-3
TGCGCCAGCAGCGCCAAATTTCCGAGCTCTGGAAACACCATATATTTT
CASSAKFPSSGNTIYF
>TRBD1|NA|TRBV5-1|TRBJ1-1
TGCGCCAGCAGCGGGGGACAGGGCGCGGGCACTGAAGCTTTCTTT
CASSGGQGAGTEAFF
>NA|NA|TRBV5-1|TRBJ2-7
TGCGCCAGCAGCTTCCGGGGCAGCTACGAGCAGTACTTC
CASSFRGSYEQYF
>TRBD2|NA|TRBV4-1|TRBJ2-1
TGCGCCAGCAGCCAAACCTTTCAGAGCTCGACTAGCGGGAGGGGCAATGAGCAGTTCTTC
CASSQTFQSSTSGRGNEQFF
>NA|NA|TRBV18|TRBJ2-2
TGTGCCAGCTCACCACCTTCAGTACACACCGGGGAGCTGTTTTTT
CASSPPSVHTGELFF
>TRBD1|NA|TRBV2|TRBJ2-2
TGTGCCAGCAGTAAGCAACAGGGGGCAGGTTCCGGGGAGCTGTTTTTT
CASSKQQGAGSGELFF
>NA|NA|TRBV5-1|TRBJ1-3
TGCGCCAGCAGCCCTGACAGTTTTGGGGACTCTGGAAACACCATATATTTT
CASSPDSFGDSGNTIYF
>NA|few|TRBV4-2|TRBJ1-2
TGTGCCAGCAGCCAAGTAGGGGGGTTTGGATACGGCTACACCTTC
CASSQVGGFGYGYTF
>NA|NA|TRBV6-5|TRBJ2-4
TGTGCCAGCAGGGACCCAACTAGAGCTAAAAACATTCAGTACTTC
CASRDPTRAKNIQYF
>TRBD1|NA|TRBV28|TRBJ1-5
TGTGCCAGCAGCCTAGGGGACAGGGGCAATCAGCCCCAGCATTTT
CASSLGDRGNQPQHF
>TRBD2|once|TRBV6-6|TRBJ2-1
TGTGCCAGCAGCTCCTCTTTTCTAGCGGGAGCGCAGTTCTTC
CASSSSFLAGAQFF
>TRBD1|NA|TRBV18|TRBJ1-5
TGTGCCAGCTCACCGGAGGGGGCGCATAATCAGCCCCAGCATTTT
CASSPEGAHNQPQHF
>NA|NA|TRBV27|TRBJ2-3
TGTGCCAGCAGTTTATATGGCACAGATACGCAGTATTTT
CASSLYGTDTQYF
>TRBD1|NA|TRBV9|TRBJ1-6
TGTGCCAGCAGCGCGTTGACAGGGGGCTCACCCCTCCACTTT
CASSALTGGSPLHF